This T cell receptor beta chain was profiled in a study of blood T cell repertoires in COVID-19 (TCRdb year 2020). Notes on the research overall: Samples covering the acute and convalescent phases of COVID-19 were provided by collaborators in the United States, Italy and Spain. Where available, HLA class I and class II types were taken from metadata supplied by the sample provider and were not determined by assay-based typing. Subjects who had been exposed to COVID-19, were actively infected with it, or had recovered from it provided the deeply sampled blood TCRbeta repertoires that made up the dataset. The repertoires were made available in a free public database intended to serve as a resource for research on the immune response to SARS-CoV-2. The samples were drawn from the first 160 participants of the ongoing ImmuneRACE study and from 950 to 1,500 subjects provided by 6 global collaborators. The prospective study material was composed of cDNA or gDNA derived from T cells, B-cell-depleted T cells, or PBMCs. Sample metadata almost always included a de-identified subject ID, COVID-19 status, age in years and sex. Study-wide conclusions, independent of this receptor: Clinical and demographic metadata were provided uncurated, with the amount varying by source and participant.

Enrolling through a virtual design, the prospective study's participants ranged in age from roughly 18 to 100 years and lived across roughly 24 United States geographic areas. In the prospective study, participants were assigned to cohorts based on the clinical history participants reported in a screening survey and a study questionnaire. Recovered participants in ImmuneRACE Cohort 3 were defined by two consecutive negative NP/OP PCR tests, clearance by a healthcare professional, or resolution of symptoms. In the prospective study, whole blood, serum and a nasopharyngeal or oropharyngeal swab were collected from each participant by mobile phlebotomists. Participants in the prospective study had the option to provide additional blood draws and questionnaires over an approximately 2-month period. Blood samples from the prospective study were shipped frozen or at room temperature prior to DNA extraction.

TCRbeta CDR3 regions were amplified from genomic DNA using the immunoSEQ Assay, a bias-controlled multiplex PCR. In the paper's pipeline: The number of nucleated cells in each sample was estimated from the amplification of reference gene primers within the assay. Sequence reads were collapsed and filtered to measure the absolute abundance of every unique TCRbeta CDR3 rearrangement. For each sample, productive Simpson clonality was calculated by taking the square root of Simpson's diversity index across productive rearrangements. Here the immuneACCESS table is served through TCRdb, limited to in-frame sequences with V and J called. Missing clones are a known gap in these copies; in checked studies unresolved V genes cover under half, and the rest lacks a known reason. For V, J and clone size, that table is used; D and trimming come from the DNA. Across this sample there are 200,000 or so clones, with about 88% seen only once. Roughly 2.7% of the sample comes from the top ten.

Regarding this clone: The antigen this receptor binds is unknown. One base away there is no much larger clone; base qualities are not given.

Measured from the cysteine to the phenylalanine, the CDR3 is 13 residues long. Of all the DNA, just the CDR3 is kept, 39 bases in frame from base 1. Taken from the germline V gene (reference sequence), the CDR1 and CDR2 loops are LNHDA and SQIVND. V and J are truncated by 6 bases and 8 bases respectively, leaving an intervening sequence of 14 bases. The chain is encoded by TRBV19 joined to TRBJ2-1; the D gene is perhaps TRBD1, from 6 matching bases. Sequencing used PBMCs or T cells enriched from blood (not recorded which). The clonotype was recovered from a woman aged 25 to 45 who had recovered from COVID-19. The sequence in DNA is TGTGCCAGTAGGGATCAGGGGATCTATGAGCAGTTCTTC. This gives the protein CASRDQGIYEQFF.